The sequence of this T cell receptor (beta chain) was determined in a study of regulatory T cells in long-lasting Graves disease. Study-wide findings and caveats: There was favoring of TRBV28, TRBJ1-2 and TRBJ2-5 in persistent disease.

Both iRepertoire HTBI primers and Arm-PCR of CDR3 regions were used to build the TCR beta libraries. Via MiXCR, TCRdb re-called the multiplex PCR reads, giving one row per CDR3 protein. The data show under 250,000 distinct CDR3 sequences, with around 20% seen just once and about 11% held by the top ten. This clonotype came up a few times. No antigen is known for it. Time point: newly diagnosed GD, antithyroid drugs for less than 3 months. PBMCs provided the RNA from which the TCR library was made. Trimming removed 6 bases from V and 2 bases from J; junction bases left unmatched: 11. The CDR3 runs to 17 residues. Germline-derived CDR1 and CDR2 are SNHLY and FYNNEI. These data were also reused for a study on T cells in Graves' hyperthyroidism and ophthalmopathy. That report adds: Stable Graves' hyperthyroidism denoted no ophthalmopathy progression over 18 months. A first-round RT-PCR of the TCR CDR3 used the HTBI primer set.

This clonotype was sampled from a woman between 25 and 40 years old with Graves disease. This chain links TRBV2 with TRBJ2-2; TRBD1 matches at 8 bases. Sequenced here: peripheral blood mononuclear cells (PBMCs), sampled at new diagnosis, from a patient treated with antithyroid drugs. In DNA form, the CDR3 reads TGTGCCAGCAGCCGACAACGGACAGGGCCAAACACCGGGGAGCTGTTTTTT. It yields the protein CASSRQRTGPNTGELFF.